Shown below are 7 T cell receptor beta chains from a single sample sequenced in a study of CD4 and CD8 cells across lung adenocarcinoma regions. A single record per CDR3 protein comes from TCRdb applying MiXCR to the PCR reads. The table shows 9,000 or so distinct CDR3 sequences, with roughly 52% occurring only once. The sequenced sample was CD8+ T cells from the margin of a lung tumor. These receptors originate from a female donor with lung adenocarcinoma. The CD4 and CD8 labels of this study may be unreliable.

This clonotype has a single count. The chain carries TRBV9 and TRBJ2-3, with TRBD2 as a possible D gene (5 bases). The CDR3 loop spans 15 amino acids. V gave up 6 bases and J gave up 12 bases, with 26 bases separating them. The germline gives CDR1 SGDLS, CDR2 YYNGEE. The CDR3 here is CASIHGVRAKDIQYF. Written as DNA, the CDR3 is TGTGCCAGCATCCATGGGGTGAGGGCAAAAGACATTCAGTATTTT.

J is TRBJ2-4 and V is TRBV27; the D is unclear. Germline CDR1 reads MNHEY; CDR2 reads SMNVEV (reference sequence). V lost 4 bases and J lost 10, with 11 bases in between. The CDR3 consists of 12 residues. The CDR3 loop is CASSSLVDIQYF. The CDR3 DNA is TGTGCCAGCAGTTCTTTGGTCGATATTCAGTACTTC.

CDR3 in DNA: TGTGCCAGCAGTTCGGACGGGAGGCCAGGGACTAACACCCAGTACTTC. This translates into CASSSDGRPGTNTQYF. The chain carries TRBV27 and TRBJ2-4; 7 bases fit TRBD2. The CDR3 is 16 amino acids. Germline V lookup: CDR1 MNHEY, CDR2 SMNVEV (reference sequence). Losses at the gene ends were 4 bases for V and 13 bases for J; bases not matched to a gene: 19.

The sample holds a few counts of this clonotype. The V call is TRBV7-9, the J call TRBJ2-5; 12 bases align to TRBD2. The assigned J gene may be wrong: the sequence end matches TRBJ2-1 better. From germline, CDR1 is SEHNR and CDR2 FQNEAQ (reference sequence). CDR3 length: 15 residues. CDR3 region: CASSYRTSGTSKQFF. In DNA form, the CDR3 reads TGTGCCAGCAGCTACAGGACTAGCGGGACAAGTAAGCAGTTCTTC.

This clonotype was seen many times. The chain combines TRBV2 with TRBJ2-1, with 11 bases aligning to TRBD2. Per the germline V gene, CDR1 is SNHLY and CDR2 is FYNNEI. V shed 1 base, J shed 6 bases, and the junction held 8 bases outside the gene matches. CDR3 length equals 17 residues. DNA for the CDR3: TGTGCCAGCAGTGAAGTACGTCTAGCGGGAGGAGGCAATGAGCAGTTCTTC. It yields the protein CASSEVRLAGGGNEQFF.

Worth noting for this clonotype: An end of the junction differs from the germline gene, which may be a read error. V is TRBV6-4 and J is TRBJ2-3, with D uncertain. Germline V gene lookup returns CDR1 MRHNA and CDR2 SNTAGT. CDR3 length: 16 amino acids. CDR3 nucleotide sequence: TGTGCCAGCAGCGACTCGGCGGTGTGGACCACAGACATTCAGTATTTT. This sequence encodes CASSDSAVWTTDIQYF.

V gene TRBV7-3 combines with J gene TRBJ2-1; the D gene is possibly TRBD2 (5 bases). The CDR3 covers 13 residues. CDR1 is SGHTA and CDR2 is FQGTGA in the germline V gene. V was pared by 9 bases and J by 10 bases, with 19 bases between. The CDR3 nucleotides are TGTGCCAGTTCCGGGAACTCTGGACGCGAGCAGTTCTTC. It codes for CASSGNSGREQFF.